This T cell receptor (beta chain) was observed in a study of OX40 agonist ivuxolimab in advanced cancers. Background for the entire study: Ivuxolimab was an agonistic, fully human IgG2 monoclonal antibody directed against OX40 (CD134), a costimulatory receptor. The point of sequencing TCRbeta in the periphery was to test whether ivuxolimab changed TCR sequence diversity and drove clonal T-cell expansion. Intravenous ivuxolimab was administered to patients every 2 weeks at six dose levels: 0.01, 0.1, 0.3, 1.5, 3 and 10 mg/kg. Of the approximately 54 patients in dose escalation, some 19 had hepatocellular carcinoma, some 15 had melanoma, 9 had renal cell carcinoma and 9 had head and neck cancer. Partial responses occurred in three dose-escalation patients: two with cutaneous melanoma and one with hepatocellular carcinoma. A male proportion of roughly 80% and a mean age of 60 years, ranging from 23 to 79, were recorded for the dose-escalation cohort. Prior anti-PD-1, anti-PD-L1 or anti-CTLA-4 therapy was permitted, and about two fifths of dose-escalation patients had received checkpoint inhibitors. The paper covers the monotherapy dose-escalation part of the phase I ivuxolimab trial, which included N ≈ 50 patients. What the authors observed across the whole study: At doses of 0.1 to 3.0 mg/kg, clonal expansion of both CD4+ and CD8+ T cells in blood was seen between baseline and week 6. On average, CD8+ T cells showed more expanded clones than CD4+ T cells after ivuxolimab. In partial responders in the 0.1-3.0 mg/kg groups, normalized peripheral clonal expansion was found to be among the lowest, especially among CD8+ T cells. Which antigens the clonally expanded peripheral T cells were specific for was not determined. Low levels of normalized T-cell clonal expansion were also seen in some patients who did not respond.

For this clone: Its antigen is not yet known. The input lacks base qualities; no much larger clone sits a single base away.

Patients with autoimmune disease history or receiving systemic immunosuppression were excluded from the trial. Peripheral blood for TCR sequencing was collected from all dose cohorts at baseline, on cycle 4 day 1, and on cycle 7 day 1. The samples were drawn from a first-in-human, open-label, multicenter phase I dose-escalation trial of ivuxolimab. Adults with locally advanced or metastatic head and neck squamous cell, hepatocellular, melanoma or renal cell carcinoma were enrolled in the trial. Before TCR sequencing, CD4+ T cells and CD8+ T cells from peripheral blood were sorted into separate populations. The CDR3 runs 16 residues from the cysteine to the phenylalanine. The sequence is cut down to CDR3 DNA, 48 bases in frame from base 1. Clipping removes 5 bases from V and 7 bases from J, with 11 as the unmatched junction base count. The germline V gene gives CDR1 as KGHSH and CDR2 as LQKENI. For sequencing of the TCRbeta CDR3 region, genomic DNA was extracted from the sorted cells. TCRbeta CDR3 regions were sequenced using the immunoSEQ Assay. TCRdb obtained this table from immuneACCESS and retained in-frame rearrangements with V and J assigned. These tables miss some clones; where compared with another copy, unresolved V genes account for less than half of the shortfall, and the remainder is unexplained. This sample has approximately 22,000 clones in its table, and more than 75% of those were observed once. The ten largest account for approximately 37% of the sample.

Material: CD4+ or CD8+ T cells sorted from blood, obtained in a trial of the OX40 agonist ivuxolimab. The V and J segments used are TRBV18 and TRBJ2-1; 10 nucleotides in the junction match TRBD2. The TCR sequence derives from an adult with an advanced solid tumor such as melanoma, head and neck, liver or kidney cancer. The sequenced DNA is TGTGCCAGCTCATCAAAACTAGCGGGGAGAGAGAATGAGCAGTTCTTC. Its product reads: CASSSKLAGRENEQFF.